Following are 2 T cell receptor beta chains from one sample sequenced in a study of TIL therapy for anti-PD-1-resistant metastatic lung cancer. This was the immunoSEQ v3 assay. Here immunoSEQ multiplex PCR was the method, and the copy in TCRdb shows in-frame clones only, minus some. The table shows 55,000 to 60,000 clones, with roughly 80% occurring only once. Time point indicated: pre-treatment sample, taken before nivolumab and TIL therapy. The input for sequencing was blood, taken at baseline. Every receptor here comes from a person aged 30 to 80 with non-small cell lung cancer.

The chain links TRBV19 to TRBJ1-5; the D is unclear. Trimming left V 6 bases short and J 5 bases short, with 8 bases between. Per germline, CDR1 LNHDA and CDR2 SQIVND (reference sequence). This CDR3 has 12 residues. CDR3 protein: CASSELHQPQHF. In nucleotides, the CDR3 is TGTGCCAGTAGCGAACTGCATCAGCCCCAGCATTTT.

The V and J genes are TRBV9 and TRBJ2-1; D may be TRBD2 (6 bases). CDR3 length equals 16 residues. Germline assignment: CDR1 SGDLS and CDR2 YYNGEE. Trimming took 4 bases from V and 6 from J, leaving 20 bases between them. CDR3 coding DNA: TGTGCCAGCAGCCCCCGGCGATTTGGCGGGACCAATGAGCAGTTCTTC. It translates to CASSPRRFGGTNEQFF. The full variable domain, rest sourced from reference TRBV9 and TRBJ2-1, is DSGVTQTPKHLITATGQRVTLRCSPRSGDLSVYWYQQSLDQGLQFLIQYYNGEERAKGNILERFSAQQFPDLHSELNLSSLELGDSALYFCASSPRRFGGTNEQFFGPGTRLTVL.